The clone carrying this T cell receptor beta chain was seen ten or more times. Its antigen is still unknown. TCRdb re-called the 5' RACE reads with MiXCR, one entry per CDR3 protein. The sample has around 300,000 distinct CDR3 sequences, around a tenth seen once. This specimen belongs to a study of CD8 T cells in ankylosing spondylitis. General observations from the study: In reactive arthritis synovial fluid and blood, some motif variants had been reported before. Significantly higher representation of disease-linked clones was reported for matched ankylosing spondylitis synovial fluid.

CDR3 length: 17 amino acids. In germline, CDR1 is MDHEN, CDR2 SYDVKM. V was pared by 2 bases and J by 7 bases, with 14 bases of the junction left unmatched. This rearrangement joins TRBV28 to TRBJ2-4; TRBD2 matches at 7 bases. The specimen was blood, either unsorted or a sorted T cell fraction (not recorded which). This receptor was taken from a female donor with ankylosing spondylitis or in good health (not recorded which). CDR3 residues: CASSLEGLRGTGNIQYF. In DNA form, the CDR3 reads TGTGCCAGCAGTTTAGAAGGTTTGCGGGGGACCGGGAACATTCAGTACTTC. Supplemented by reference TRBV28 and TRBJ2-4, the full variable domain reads DVKVTQSSRYLVKRTGEKVFLECVQDMDHENMFWYRQDPGLGLRLIYFSYDVKMKEKGDIPEGYSVSREKKERFSLILESASTNQTSMYLCASSLEGLRGTGNIQYFGAGTRLSVL.